Presented here are 19 T cell receptor beta chains from one specimen sequenced in a study of CD8 T cells in ankylosing spondylitis. TCRdb reprocessed the 5' RACE reads via MiXCR and lists one record per CDR3 protein. The data contain more than 150,000 distinct CDR3 sequences, 15% to 20% of them singletons. Sequenced sample: blood, either unsorted or a sorted T cell fraction (not recorded which). The receptors come from a male donor aged 5-30 years with ankylosing spondylitis or in good health (not recorded which).

The chain is built from TRBV7-6 and TRBJ2-5; TRBD2 might be the D (6 bases). Germline V gene sequence: CDR1 SGHVS, CDR2 FNYEAQ. This CDR3 has 13 residues. Trimming cost V 5 bases and J 4 bases, with 11 bases left between them. In DNA, the CDR3 is TGTGCCAGCAGCACGGGACTCACAGAGACCCAGTACTTC. It is translated as CASSTGLTETQYF.

The rearrangement links TRBV18 to TRBJ2-4; no firm D call. Germline CDR1 reads KGHSH; CDR2 reads LQKENI. V lost 2 bases and J lost 0, with 17 bases in between. This CDR3 contains 18 residues. The DNA of the CDR3 is TGTGCCAGCTCACCAGTAGACGTAGGCAACCTAGCCAAAAACATTCAGTACTTC. Amino acid sequence: CASSPVDVGNLAKNIQYF.

This clonotype was seen a few times. A much larger clone lies one base from this, so it may be a read error. This chain connects TRBV10-3 to TRBJ2-5; no clear D. The CDR3 sequence is 11 residues long. The germline CDR1 and CDR2 sequences are ENHRY and SYGVKD. V was shortened by 6 bases and J by 3 bases, with 5 bases between the two germline ends. CDR3 sequence reads: CAISHEETQYF. In DNA, the CDR3 is TGTGCCATCAGCCACGAAGAGACCCAGTACTTC.

This clonotype has ten or more counts. The DNA for the CDR3 is TGTGCCAGCAGTTCGCCTGGACAGGCCTACGAGCAGTACTTC. This encodes CASSSPGQAYEQYF. V is TRBV12-3 or TRBV12-4 and J is TRBJ2-7; the match to TRBD1 covers 7 bases. This CDR3 region has 14 residues. The junction had 5 bases not matched to a gene; V was cut back by 4 bases and J by 2 bases.

This clonotype was found many times. This chain uses TRBV12-3 or TRBV12-4 with TRBJ2-3, with D unresolved. V was cut by 2 bases and J by 6 bases, with 3 bases left in between. This CDR3 has 11 residues. The CDR3 loop reads CASSLLDTQYF. CDR3 nucleotides: TGTGCCAGCAGTTTACTGGATACGCAGTATTTT.

This clonotype was seen ten or more times. V and J are TRBV7-8 and TRBJ2-7; 13 nucleotides line up with TRBD2. The CDR3 extends over 17 amino acids. The germline V gene encodes CDR1 SGHVS and CDR2 FQNEAQ. Trimming took 5 bases from V and 5 from J; bases not matched to a gene: 12. The chain's CDR3 is CASSLDTGTSGKNEQYF. In nucleotides, the CDR3 is TGTGCCAGCAGCCTAGATACCGGGACTAGCGGGAAGAACGAGCAGTACTTC.

This rearrangement joins TRBV12-5 to TRBJ1-1; D is unclear. Between the trimmed V and J ends, which lost 3 bases and 0 bases, there was a span of 8 bases. The CDR3 spans 14 residues. CDR1 is LGHNT and CDR2 is FRNRAP in the germline V gene. CDR3 amino acids: CASGFAGLNTEAFF. In DNA, the CDR3 is TGTGCTAGTGGTTTCGCAGGCCTGAACACTGAAGCTTTCTTT.

The rearrangement links TRBV10-1 to TRBJ2-1; 7 bases are shared with TRBD2. CDR3 length: 12 residues. The V gene's germline CDR1 is WNHNN and CDR2 SYGVQD (reference sequence). With V trimmed by 4 bases and J by 9 bases, 3 bases remained unmatched. This CDR3 reads CASSGLAPEQFF. The CDR3 DNA is TGCGCCAGCAGTGGACTAGCTCCTGAGCAGTTCTTC.

This clonotype was detected ten times or more. The V and J genes are TRBV7-6 and TRBJ2-5; D remains ambiguous. The CDR3 spans 12 residues. The V end lost 5 bases, the J end lost 4 bases, and 8 bases lay between the germline ends. Germline values: CDR1 SGHVS, CDR2 FNYEAQ. CDR3 sequence (DNA): TGTGCCAGCAGCATAGGTGGAGAGACCCAGTACTTC. As protein: CASSIGGETQYF.

At least ten counts were recorded for this clonotype. This sequence joins TRBV20-1 and TRBJ1-2; the match to TRBD1 covers 8 bases. V was pared by 5 bases and J by 4 bases, with 3 bases of the junction left unmatched. The CDR3 covers 12 residues. Looked up from germline, CDR1 is DFQATT and CDR2 is SNEGSKA (reference sequence). CDR3 sequence: CSASQGVYGYTF. DNA for the CDR3: TGCAGTGCTTCACAGGGGGTCTATGGCTACACCTTC.

This clonotype was found many times. The junction departs from the called germline gene at one end, perhaps through a read error. The chain couples TRBV6-6 to TRBJ2-7; 8 bases map to TRBD2. This CDR3 has 14 residues. Germline CDR1 and CDR2: MNHNY and SVGAGI (reference sequence). The CDR3 DNA is TGTGCCAGCCACCCTCGGGAGGGCTCCCACGAGCAGTACTTC. Protein product: CASHPREGSHEQYF.

At least ten counts were recorded for this clonotype. This chain uses TRBV6-2 or TRBV6-3 with TRBJ2-1; the match to TRBD2 covers 8 bases. The germline V gene has CDR1 MNHEY and CDR2 SVGEGT. After removal of 0 bases from V and 8 bases from J, the junction contained 9 bases not matched to a gene. This CDR3 is 16 amino acids long. The CDR3 nucleotides read TGTGCCAGCAGTTACTCGAGGCAGCGGGAGTCCGATGAGCAGTTCTTC. It encodes CASSYSRQRESDEQFF.

Ten or more counts support this clonotype. The chain combines TRBV7-9 with TRBJ2-3; D is unresolved. Germline V gene sequence: CDR1 SEHNR, CDR2 FQNEAQ (reference sequence). This CDR3 spans 13 amino acids. The V and J ends lost 2 bases and 0 bases respectively, with 3 bases between them. CDR3 DNA: TGTGCCAGCAGCTTACCTAGCACAGATACGCAGTATTTT. Protein product: CASSLPSTDTQYF.

This clonotype was observed many times. The chain is built from TRBV2 and TRBJ1-5; 8 nucleotides agree with TRBD1. Trimming at V came to 7 bases and at J to 4 bases, leaving 3 bases not matched to a gene. CDR1 and CDR2 from the germline V gene are SNHLY and FYNNEI. This CDR3 contains 13 residues. CDR3 loop: CASIGQGNQPQHF. Here the CDR3 DNA reads TGTGCCAGCATAGGACAGGGAAATCAGCCCCAGCATTTT.

This clonotype has more than one count but fewer than ten. An end of the junction does not agree with germline; a read error may underlie this. V usage is TRBV7-6 and J usage is TRBJ2-3; D is undetermined. The CDR3 runs to 13 residues. Germline CDR1 is SGHVS and CDR2 is FNYEAQ. CDR3 protein: CASTLQVEDTQYF. As DNA, the CDR3 is TGTGCCAGCACTTTGCAGGTGGAAGATACCCAGTATTTT.

V and J are TRBV3-1 and TRBJ1-3; no clear D. V was pared by 3 bases and J by 0 bases, with 9 bases between. The CDR3 covers 15 residues. Germline CDR1 reads LGHDT; CDR2 reads YNNKEL (reference sequence). This chain's CDR3 is CASSHSTPSGNTIYF. CDR3 DNA: TGTGCCAGCAGCCACTCGACCCCCTCTGGAAACACCATATATTTT.

This clonotype was counted at least ten times. V and J are TRBV15 and TRBJ2-7, with D perhaps assigned TRBD1 or TRBD2 (5 bases each). Per the germline V gene, CDR1 is LNHNV and CDR2 is YYDKDF (reference sequence). This CDR3 is 15 amino acids long. Trimming took 5 bases from V and 5 from J, leaving 19 bases between them. CDR3 protein: CATSAEGRGHDEQYF. CDR3 bases: TGTGCCACCAGCGCCGAGGGACGAGGGCACGACGAGCAGTACTTC. Full variable domain (outside the CDR3, taken from reference TRBV15 and TRBJ2-7): DAMVIQNPRYQVTQFGKPVTLSCSQTLNHNVMYWYQQKSSQAPKLLFHYYDKDFNNEADTPDNFQSRRPNTSFCFLDIRSPGLGDTAMYLCATSAEGRGHDEQYFGPGTRLTVT.

This clonotype was seen many times. V is TRBV12-3 or TRBV12-4 and J is TRBJ1-4, with 8 bases lining up with TRBD1. The length of the CDR3 is 15 residues. The junction had 12 bases not matched to a gene; V was cut back by 4 bases and J by 11 bases. For the CDR3, the DNA is TGTGCCAGCAGTTCCGACGGACAGGGCGGTGGCAAACTGTTTTTT. Its translation is CASSSDGQGGGKLFF.

A few counts support this clonotype. J is TRBJ2-1 and V is TRBV3-1; 8 bases line up with TRBD2. Germline CDR1 reads LGHDT; CDR2 reads YNNKEL (reference sequence). CDR3 length: 15 amino acids. V trimming: 0 bases; J trimming: 7 bases; junction bases outside the gene matches: 5. DNA of the CDR3: TGTGCCAGCAGCCAAGATCCGGCGGGAGGTAATGAGCAGTTCTTC. Amino acid sequence: CASSQDPAGGNEQFF.